This T cell receptor (beta chain) was retrieved from a study of T cell responses to AZD1222 COVID-19 vaccine. Points from the study as a whole: Sampling captured repertoires only after the peak T cell response.

Assay used: immunoSEQ multiplex PCR; TCRdb lists only in-frame clones, some missing. The repertoire holds under 200,000 clones, with over 85% as singletons. Concerning this clone: Its specificity is unknown.

In germline, CDR1 is SQVTM, CDR2 ANQGSEA. The J segment lost 2 bases and the V segment lost 3 bases, leaving 5 bases of the junction unmatched. The CDR3 is 15 residues long. The rearrangement joins TRBV29-1 to TRBJ2-5; 11 bases line up with TRBD2. The sequencing here drew on peripheral blood, taken on day 0 of AZD1222 vaccination. This clonotype originated in an adult in good health. CDR3 DNA: TGCAGCGTTGACCCATTAGCGGGAGGGCAAGAGACCCAGTACTTC. This translates into CSVDPLAGGQETQYF.